This TCR beta chain is drawn from a study of cytomegalovirus exposure and HLA in healthy donors. Germline V lookup: CDR1 GTSNPN, CDR2 SVGIG (reference sequence). V lost 1 base, J lost 7 bases, and 14 bases lay in between. The CDR3 is 14 amino acids. Clones were sequenced by immunoSEQ multiplex PCR, and TCRdb holds only the in-frame ones, with some missing. Altogether roughly 75,000 clones are present, roughly 94% being singletons, with the ten largest covering roughly 3.3%. V usage is TRBV30 and J usage is TRBJ1-5, with D possibly TRBD1 on 5 matching bases. Material: PBMCs. The source is a woman in her late teens or twenties in good health and CMV-seropositive. The DNA of the CDR3 is TGTGCCTGGAGTGCCAGGGTTTCCAGGCAGCCCCAGCATTTT. This codes for CAWSARVSRQPQHF.